One TCR beta chain is described in this entry. What it binds is unknown. The data were obtained in a study of OX40 agonist ivuxolimab in advanced cancers. Study overall: Ivuxolimab is an agonistic anti-OX40 (CD134) antibody, and patients were treated with it. Regarding the study as a whole: Among T cells, CD8+ cells averaged more expanded clones than CD4+ cells.

Libraries were prepared by immunoSEQ multiplex PCR; TCRdb keeps only in-frame clonotypes and omits some of them. The sample records 25,000 to 30,000 clones, 85% to 90% being singletons. Germline-derived CDR1 and CDR2 are SEHNR and FQNEAQ (reference sequence). CDR3 size: 18 residues. Trimming took 5 bases from V and 0 from J; bases not matched to a gene: 4. Sequences were derived from CD4+ or CD8+ T cells sorted from blood, sampled in a trial of the OX40 agonist ivuxolimab. The chain uses TRBV7-9 and TRBJ2-2; TRBD2 matches at 15 bases. The TCR sequence derives from an adult with an advanced solid tumor such as melanoma, head and neck, liver or kidney cancer. The CDR3 sequence: CASSPGTSGRTNTGELFF. CDR3 in DNA: TGTGCCAGCAGCCCCGGGACTAGCGGGAGGACGAACACCGGGGAGCTGTTTTTT.